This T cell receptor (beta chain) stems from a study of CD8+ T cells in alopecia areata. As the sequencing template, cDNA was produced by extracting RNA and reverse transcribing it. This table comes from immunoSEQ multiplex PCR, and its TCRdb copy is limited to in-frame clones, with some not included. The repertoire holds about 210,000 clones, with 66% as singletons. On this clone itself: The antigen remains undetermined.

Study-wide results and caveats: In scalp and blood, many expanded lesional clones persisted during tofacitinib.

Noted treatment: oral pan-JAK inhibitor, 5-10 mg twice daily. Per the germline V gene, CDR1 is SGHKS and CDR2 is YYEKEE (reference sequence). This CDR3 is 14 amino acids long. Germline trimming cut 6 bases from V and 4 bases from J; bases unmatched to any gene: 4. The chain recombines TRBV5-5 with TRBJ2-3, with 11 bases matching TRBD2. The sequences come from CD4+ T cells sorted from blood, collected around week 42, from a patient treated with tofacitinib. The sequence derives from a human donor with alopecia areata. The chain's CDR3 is CASKLAGASDTQYF. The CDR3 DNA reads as TGTGCCAGCAAACTAGCGGGGGCGTCAGATACGCAGTATTTT.